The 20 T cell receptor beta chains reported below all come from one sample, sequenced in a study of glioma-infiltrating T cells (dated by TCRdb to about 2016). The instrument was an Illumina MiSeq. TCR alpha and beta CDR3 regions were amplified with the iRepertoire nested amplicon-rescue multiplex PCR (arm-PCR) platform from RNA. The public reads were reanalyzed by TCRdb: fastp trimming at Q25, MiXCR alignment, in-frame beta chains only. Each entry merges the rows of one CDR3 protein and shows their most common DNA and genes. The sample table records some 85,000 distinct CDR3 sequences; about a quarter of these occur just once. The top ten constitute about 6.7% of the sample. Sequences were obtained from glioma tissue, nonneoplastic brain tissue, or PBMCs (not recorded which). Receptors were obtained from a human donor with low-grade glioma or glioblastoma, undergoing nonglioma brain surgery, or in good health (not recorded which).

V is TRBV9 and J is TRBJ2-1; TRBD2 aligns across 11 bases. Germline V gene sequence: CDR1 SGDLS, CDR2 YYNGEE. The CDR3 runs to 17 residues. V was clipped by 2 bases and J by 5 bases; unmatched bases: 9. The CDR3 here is CASSVELAGERHNEQFF. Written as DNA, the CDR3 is TGTGCCAGCAGCGTCGAACTAGCGGGGGAAAGACACAATGAGCAGTTCTTC.

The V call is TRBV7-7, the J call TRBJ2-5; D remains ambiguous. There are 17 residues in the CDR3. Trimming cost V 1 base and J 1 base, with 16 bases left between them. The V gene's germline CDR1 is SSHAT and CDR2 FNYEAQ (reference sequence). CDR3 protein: CASSLGPSVAPQETQYF. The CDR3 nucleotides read TGTGCCAGCAGCTTAGGACCGAGCGTTGCCCCCCAAGAGACCCAGTACTTC.

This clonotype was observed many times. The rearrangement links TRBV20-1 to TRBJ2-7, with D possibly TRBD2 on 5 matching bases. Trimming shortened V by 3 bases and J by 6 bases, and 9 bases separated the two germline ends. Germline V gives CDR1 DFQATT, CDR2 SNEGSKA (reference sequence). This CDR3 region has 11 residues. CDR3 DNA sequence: TGCAGTGCTAGTACCGGGATCGAGCAGTACTTC. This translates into CSASTGIEQYF.

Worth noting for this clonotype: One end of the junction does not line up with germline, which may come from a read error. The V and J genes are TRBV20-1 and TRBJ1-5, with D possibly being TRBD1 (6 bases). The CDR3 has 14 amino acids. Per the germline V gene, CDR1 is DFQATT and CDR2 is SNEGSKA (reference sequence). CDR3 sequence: CSANRAGSNQPQHF. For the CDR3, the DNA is TGCAGTGCTAACAGGGCAGGAAGCAATCAGCCCCAGCACTTT.

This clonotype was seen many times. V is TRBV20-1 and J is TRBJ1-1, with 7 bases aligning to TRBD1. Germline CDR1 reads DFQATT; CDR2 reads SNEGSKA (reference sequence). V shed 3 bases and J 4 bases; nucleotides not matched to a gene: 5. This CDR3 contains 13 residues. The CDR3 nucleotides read TGCAGTGCTAGCCCTGGGACAGTCACTGAAGCTTTCTTT. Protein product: CSASPGTVTEAFF.

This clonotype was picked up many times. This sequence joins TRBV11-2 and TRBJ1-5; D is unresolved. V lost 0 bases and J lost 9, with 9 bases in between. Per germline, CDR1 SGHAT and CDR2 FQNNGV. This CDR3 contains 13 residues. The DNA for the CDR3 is TGTGCCAGCAGCTTAGATCTGGAACGGCCCCAGCATTTT. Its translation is CASSLDLERPQHF.

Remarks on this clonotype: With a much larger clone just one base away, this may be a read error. CDR3 bases: TGCGCCAGCAGCTTAGGGAAGGTCGATGGCTACACCTTC. Its translation is CASSLGKVDGYTF. This sequence joins TRBV5-1 and TRBJ1-2; D is unresolved. V lost 2 bases and J lost 6, with 11 bases in between. The CDR3 loop spans 13 amino acids. The germline CDR1 and CDR2 sequences are SGHRS and YFSETQ. The full variable domain, with the rest looked up from reference TRBV5-1 and TRBJ1-2, is KAGVTQTPRYLIKTRGQQVTLSCSPISGHRSVSWYQQTPGQGLQFLFEYFSETQRNKGNFPGRFSGRQFSNSRSEMNVSTLELGDSALYLCASSLGKVDGYTFGSGTRLTVV.

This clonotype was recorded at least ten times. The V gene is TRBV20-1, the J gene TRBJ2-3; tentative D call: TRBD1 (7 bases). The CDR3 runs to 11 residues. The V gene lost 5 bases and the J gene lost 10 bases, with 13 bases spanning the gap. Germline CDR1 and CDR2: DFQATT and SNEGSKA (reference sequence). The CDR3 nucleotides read TGCAGTGCTCTCGACAGGGAGGCGCAGTATTTT. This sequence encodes CSALDREAQYF.

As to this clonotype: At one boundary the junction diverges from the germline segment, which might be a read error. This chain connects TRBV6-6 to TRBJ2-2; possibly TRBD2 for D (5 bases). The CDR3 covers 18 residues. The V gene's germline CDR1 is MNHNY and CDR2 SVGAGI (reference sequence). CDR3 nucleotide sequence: TGTGCCAGCAGTTACTCGATGAGGCAGGCGACGAACACCGGGGAGCTGCTTTTT. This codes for CASSYSMRQATNTGELLF.

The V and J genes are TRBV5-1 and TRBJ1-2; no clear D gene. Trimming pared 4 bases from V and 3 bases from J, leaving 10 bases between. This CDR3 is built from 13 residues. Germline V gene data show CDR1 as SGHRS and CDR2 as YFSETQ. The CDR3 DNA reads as TGCGCCAGCAGCCCCACGGGTTACTATGGCTACACCTTC. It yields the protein CASSPTGYYGYTF.

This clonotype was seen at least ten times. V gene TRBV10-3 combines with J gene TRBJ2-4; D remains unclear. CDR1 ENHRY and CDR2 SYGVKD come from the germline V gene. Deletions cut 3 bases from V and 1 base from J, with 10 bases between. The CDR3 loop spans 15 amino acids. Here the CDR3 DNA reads TGTGCCATCAGTGATCCCGATGGGGCCAAAAACATTCAGTACTTC. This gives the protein CAISDPDGAKNIQYF.

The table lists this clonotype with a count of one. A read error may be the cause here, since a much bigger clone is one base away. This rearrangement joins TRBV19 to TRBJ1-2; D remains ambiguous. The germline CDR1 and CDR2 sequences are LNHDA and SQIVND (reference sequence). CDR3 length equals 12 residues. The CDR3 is CASSITTYSYTF. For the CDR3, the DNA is TGTGCCAGTAGTATTACAACCTATAGCTACACCTTC.

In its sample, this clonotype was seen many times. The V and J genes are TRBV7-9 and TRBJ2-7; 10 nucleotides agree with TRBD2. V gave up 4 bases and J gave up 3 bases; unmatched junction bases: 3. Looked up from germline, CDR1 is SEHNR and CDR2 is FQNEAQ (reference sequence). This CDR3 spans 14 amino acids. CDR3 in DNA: TGTGCCAGCAGCTCGGGACTAGCGATCTACGAGCAGTACTTC. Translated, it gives CASSSGLAIYEQYF.

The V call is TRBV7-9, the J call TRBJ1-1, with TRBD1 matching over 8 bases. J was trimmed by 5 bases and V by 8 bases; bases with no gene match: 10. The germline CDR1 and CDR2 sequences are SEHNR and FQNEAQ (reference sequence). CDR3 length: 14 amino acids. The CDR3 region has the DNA TGTGCCAGCGGTATACAGGGGGGTGAGACTGAAGCTTTCTTT. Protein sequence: CASGIQGGETEAFF.

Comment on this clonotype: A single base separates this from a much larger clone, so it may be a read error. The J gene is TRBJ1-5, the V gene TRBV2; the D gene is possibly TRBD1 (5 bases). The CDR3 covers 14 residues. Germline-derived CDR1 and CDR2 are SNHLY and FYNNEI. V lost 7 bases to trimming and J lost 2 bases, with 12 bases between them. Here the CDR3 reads CASIAREGNQPQHF. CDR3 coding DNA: TGTGCCAGCATTGCCAGGGAAGGCAATCAGCCCCAGCATTTT.

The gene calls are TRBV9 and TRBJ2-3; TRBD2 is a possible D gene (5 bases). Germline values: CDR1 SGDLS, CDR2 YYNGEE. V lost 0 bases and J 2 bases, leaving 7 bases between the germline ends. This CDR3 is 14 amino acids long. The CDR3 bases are TGTGCCAGCAGCGTAGCGGGATCCACAGATACGCAGTATTTT. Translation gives CASSVAGSTDTQYF.

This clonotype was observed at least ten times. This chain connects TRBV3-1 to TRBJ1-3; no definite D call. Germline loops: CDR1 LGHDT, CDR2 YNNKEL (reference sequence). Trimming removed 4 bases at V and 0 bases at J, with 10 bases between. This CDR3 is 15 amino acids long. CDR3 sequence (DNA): TGTGCCAGCAGCCCCCGGAGGGACTCTGGAAACACCATATATTTT. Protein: CASSPRRDSGNTIYF.

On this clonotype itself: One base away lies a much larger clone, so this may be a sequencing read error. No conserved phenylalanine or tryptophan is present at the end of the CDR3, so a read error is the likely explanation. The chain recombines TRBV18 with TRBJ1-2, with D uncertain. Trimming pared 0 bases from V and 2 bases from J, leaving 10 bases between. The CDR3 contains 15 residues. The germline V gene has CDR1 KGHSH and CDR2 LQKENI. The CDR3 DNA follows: TGTGCCAGCTCACCACCGGGGAATGGAAACTATGGCTACACCTCC. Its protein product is CASSPPGNGNYGYTS.

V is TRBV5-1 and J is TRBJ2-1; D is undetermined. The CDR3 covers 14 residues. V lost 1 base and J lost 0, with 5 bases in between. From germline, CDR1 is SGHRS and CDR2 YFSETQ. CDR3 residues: CASSLTTSYNEQFF. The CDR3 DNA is TGCGCCAGCAGCTTGACAACCTCCTACAATGAGCAGTTCTTC.

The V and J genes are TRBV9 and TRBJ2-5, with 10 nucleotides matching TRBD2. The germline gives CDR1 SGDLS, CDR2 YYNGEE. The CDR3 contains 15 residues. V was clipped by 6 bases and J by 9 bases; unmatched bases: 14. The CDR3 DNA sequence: TGTGCCAGCAACGCTGACTCGAGCGGGGGGGTGGCCCAGTACTTC. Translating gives CASNADSSGGVAQYF.